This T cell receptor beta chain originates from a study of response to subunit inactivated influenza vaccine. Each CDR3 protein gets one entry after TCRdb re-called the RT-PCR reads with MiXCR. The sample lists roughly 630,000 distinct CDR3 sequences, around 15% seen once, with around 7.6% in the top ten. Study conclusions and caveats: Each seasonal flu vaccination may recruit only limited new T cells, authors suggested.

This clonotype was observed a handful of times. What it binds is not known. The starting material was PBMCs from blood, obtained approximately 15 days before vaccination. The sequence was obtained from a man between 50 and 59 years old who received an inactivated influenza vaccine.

CDR3 sequence (DNA): TGTGCCAGCAGCCTAGGGCCCAGGGGAGGGGTCGAGCAGTACTTC. Protein product: CASSLGPRGGVEQYF. The V gene is TRBV4-2, the J gene TRBJ2-7, with D tentatively TRBD2 (7 bases). The CDR3 is made up of 15 amino acids. Per the germline V gene, CDR1 is LGHNA and CDR2 is YNFKEQ. Trimming shortened V by 4 bases and J by 6 bases, and 19 bases separated the two germline ends.